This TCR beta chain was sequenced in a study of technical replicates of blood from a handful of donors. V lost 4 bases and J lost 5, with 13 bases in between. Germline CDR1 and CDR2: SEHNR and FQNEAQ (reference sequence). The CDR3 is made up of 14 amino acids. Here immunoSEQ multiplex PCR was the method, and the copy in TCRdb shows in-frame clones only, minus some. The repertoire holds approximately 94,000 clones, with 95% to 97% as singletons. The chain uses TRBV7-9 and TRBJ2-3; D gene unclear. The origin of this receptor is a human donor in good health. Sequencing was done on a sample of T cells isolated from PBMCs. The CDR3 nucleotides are TGTGCCAGCAGCTACCAAGAGCACGGAGATACGCAGTATTTT. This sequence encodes CASSYQEHGDTQYF.